This T cell receptor beta chain was sequenced in a study of CD8 T cells in ankylosing spondylitis. Libraries for TCR beta were made by quantitative 5'-RACE with molecular barcodes. TCRdb processed the 5' RACE reads anew with MiXCR; each CDR3 protein has one entry. Of 700,000 to 1,000,000 distinct CDR3 sequences in the sample, roughly 12% were seen once. This clonotype has only a few counts. As yet, its antigen is unknown. The germline V gene encodes CDR1 MNHNS and CDR2 SASEGT. CDR3 length equals 13 residues. Trimming took off 9 bases at V and 2 bases at J, with 13 bases between the two ends. Overall study findings and caveats: Some of these motif variants have turned up before, in reports on reactive arthritis synovial fluid and blood. In ankylosing spondylitis blood, a motif of seven to nine highly homologous TCR beta variants appeared characteristic.

The specimen sequenced was blood, either unsorted or a sorted T cell fraction (not recorded which). This clonotype originated in a male donor with ankylosing spondylitis. This chain uses TRBV6-1 with TRBJ1-2; D may be TRBD1 (6 bases). DNA for the CDR3: TGTGCCAGTCATCGGGACACCAACTATGGCTACACCTTC. This encodes CASHRDTNYGYTF.